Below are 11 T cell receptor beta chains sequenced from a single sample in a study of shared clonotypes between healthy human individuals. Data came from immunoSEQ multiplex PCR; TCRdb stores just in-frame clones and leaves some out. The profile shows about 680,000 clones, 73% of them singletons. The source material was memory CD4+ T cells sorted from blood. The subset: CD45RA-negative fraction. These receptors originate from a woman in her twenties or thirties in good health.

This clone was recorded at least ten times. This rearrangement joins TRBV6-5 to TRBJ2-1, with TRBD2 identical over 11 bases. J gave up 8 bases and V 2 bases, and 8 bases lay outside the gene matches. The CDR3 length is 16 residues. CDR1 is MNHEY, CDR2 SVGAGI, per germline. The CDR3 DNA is TGTGCCAGCAGTTACCTTGGACTAGCGGGTGAGGATGAGCAGTTCTTC. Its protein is CASSYLGLAGEDEQFF.

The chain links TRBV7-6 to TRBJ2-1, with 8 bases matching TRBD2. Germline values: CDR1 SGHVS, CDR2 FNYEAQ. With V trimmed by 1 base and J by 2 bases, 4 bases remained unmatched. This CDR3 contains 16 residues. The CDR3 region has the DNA TGTGCCAGCAGCTTAGTCGGGGGGGCTACCTACAATGAGCAGTTCTTC. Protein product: CASSLVGGATYNEQFF.

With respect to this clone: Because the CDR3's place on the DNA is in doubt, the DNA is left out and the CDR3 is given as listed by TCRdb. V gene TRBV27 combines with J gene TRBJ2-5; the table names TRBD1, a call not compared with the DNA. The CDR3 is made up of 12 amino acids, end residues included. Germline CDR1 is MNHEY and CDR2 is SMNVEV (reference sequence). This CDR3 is CASSFAGGSEYF.

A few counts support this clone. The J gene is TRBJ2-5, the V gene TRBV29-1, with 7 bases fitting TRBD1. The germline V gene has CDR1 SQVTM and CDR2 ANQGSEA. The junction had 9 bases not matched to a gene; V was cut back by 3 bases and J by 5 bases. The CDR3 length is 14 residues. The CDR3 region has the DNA TGCAGCGTTGACGAACAGGGGATATGGGAGACCCAGTACTTC. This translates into CSVDEQGIWETQYF.

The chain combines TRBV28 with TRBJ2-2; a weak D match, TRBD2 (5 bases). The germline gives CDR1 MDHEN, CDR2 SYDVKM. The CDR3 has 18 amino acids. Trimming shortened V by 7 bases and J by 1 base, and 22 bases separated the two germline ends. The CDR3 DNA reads TGTGCCAGCACCTTTGGGAGTCAATTCGCGGGGAACACCGGGGAGCTGTTTTTT. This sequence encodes CASTFGSQFAGNTGELFF.

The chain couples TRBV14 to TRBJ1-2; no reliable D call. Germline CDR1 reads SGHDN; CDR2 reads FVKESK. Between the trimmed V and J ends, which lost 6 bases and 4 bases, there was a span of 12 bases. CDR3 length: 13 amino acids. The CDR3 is CASSGNSGYGYTF. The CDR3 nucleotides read TGTGCCAGCAGTGGTAATAGCGGCTATGGCTACACCTTC. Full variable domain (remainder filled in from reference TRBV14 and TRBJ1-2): EAGVTQFPSHSVIEKGQTVTLRCDPISGHDNLYWYRRVMGKEIKFLLHFVKESKQDESGMPNNRFLAERTGGTYSTLKVQPAELEDSGVYFCASSGNSGYGYTFGSGTRLTVV.

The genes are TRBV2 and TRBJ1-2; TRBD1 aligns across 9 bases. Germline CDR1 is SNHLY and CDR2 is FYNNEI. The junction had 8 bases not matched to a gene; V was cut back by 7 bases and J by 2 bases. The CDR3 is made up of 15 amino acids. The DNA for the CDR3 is TGTGCCAGCAACTGGGGACAGGGTCCAAACTATGGCTACACCTTC. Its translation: CASNWGQGPNYGYTF. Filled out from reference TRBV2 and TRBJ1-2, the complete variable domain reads EPEVTQTPSHQVTQMGQEVILRCVPISNHLYFYWYRQILGQKVEFLVSFYNNEISEKSEIFDDQFSVERPDGSNFTLKIRSTKLEDSAMYFCASNWGQGPNYGYTFGSGTRLTVV.

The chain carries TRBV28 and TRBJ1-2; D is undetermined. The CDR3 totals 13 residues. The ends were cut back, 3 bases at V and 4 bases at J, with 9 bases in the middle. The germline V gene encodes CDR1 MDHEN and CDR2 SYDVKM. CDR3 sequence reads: CASSFPGPYGYTF. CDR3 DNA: TGTGCCAGCAGTTTCCCTGGGCCCTATGGCTACACCTTC.

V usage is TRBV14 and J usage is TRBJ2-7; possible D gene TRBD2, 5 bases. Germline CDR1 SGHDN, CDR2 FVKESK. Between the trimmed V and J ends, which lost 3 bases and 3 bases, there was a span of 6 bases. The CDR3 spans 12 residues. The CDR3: CASSHTSYEQYF. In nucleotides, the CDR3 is TGTGCCAGCAGCCACACTAGCTACGAGCAGTACTTC.

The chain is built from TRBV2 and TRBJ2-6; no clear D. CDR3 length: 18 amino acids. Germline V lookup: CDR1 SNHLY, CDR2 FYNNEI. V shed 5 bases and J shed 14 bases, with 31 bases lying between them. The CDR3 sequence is CASSFADYRYKSGQLLTF. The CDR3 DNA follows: TGTGCCAGCAGTTTCGCGGATTACCGATACAAATCGGGCCAACTCCTGACTTTC.

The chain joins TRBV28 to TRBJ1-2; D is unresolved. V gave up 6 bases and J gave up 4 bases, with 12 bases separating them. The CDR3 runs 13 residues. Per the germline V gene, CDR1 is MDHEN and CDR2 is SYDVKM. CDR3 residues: CASSPDGLYGYTF. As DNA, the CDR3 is TGTGCCAGCAGCCCGGACGGCCTCTATGGCTACACCTTC.